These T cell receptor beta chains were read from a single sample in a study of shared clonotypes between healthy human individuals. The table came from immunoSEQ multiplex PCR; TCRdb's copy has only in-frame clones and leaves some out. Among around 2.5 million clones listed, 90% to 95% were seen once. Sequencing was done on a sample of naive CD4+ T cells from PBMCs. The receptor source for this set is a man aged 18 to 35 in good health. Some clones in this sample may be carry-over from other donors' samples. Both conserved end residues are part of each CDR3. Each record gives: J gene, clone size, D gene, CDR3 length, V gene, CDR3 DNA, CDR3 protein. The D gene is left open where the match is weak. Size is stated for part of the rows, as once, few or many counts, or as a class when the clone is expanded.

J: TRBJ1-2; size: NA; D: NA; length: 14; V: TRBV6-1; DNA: TGTGCCAGCAGCCCTGACAGGATATCTTATGGCTACACCTTC; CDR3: CASSPDRISYGYTF
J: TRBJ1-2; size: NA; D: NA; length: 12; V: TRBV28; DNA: TGTGCCAGCACGAGCAAGATGAGGGGCTACACCTTC; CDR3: CASTSKMRGYTF
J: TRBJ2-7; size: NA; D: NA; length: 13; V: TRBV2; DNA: TGTGCCAGCAGTGAAGCGACCAGGCCCAGGCAGTACTTC; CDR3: CASSEATRPRQYF
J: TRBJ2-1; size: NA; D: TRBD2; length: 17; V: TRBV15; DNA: TGTGCCACCAGCAGAGATTTACTAGCGGGAGGACAGAAACAGCAGTTCTTC; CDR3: CATSRDLLAGGQKQQFF
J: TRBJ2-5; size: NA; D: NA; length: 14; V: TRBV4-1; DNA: TGCGCCAGCAGCCAAGAATCCAGGGAGGAGACCCAGTACTTC; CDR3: CASSQESREETQYF
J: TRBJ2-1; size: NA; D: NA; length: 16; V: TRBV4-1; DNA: TGCGCCAGCAGCCAAGTTCCTAAAAGCTCCTACAATGAGCAGTTCTTC; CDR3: CASSQVPKSSYNEQFF
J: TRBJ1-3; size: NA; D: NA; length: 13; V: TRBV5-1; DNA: TGCGCCAGCAGCCAATCCTCCGGAAACACCATATATTTT; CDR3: CASSQSSGNTIYF
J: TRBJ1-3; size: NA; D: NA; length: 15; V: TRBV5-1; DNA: TGCGCCAGCAGCCCGCCGGACAGATCTGGAAACACCATATATTTT; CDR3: CASSPPDRSGNTIYF
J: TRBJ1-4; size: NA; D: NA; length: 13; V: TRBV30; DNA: TGTGCCACGGACAGTGTGCCTAATGAAAAACTGTTTTTT; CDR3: CATDSVPNEKLFF
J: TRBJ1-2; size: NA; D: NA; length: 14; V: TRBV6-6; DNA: TGTGCCAGCAGTTACTCGGCCGGGCCAGTTGGCTACACCTTC; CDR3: CASSYSAGPVGYTF
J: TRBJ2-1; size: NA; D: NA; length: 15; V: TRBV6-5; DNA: TGTGCCAGCAGTTACTCCGGGTTCTCCTACAATGAGCAGTTCTTC; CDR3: CASSYSGFSYNEQFF
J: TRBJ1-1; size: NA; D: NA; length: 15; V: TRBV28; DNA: TGTGCCAGCATCCGAGGGGGAGTTTCTTCCACTGAAGCTTTCTTT; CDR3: CASIRGGVSSTEAFF
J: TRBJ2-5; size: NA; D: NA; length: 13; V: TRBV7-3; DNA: TGTGCCAGCAGCGCGCTCAGGGGAGAGACCCAGTACTTC; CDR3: CASSALRGETQYF
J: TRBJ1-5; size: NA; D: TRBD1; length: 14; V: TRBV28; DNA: TGTGCCAGCAGCAACAGGGGAGGGGATCAGCCCCAGCATTTT; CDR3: CASSNRGGDQPQHF
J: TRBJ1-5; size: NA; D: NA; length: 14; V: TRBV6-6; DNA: TGTGCCAGCAGTAACTCCCATAGCAATCAGCCCCAGCATTTT; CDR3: CASSNSHSNQPQHF
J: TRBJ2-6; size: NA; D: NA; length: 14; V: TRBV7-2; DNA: TGTGCCAGCAGCCGGCCTGCCGGGGCCAACGTCCTGACTTTC; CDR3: CASSRPAGANVLTF
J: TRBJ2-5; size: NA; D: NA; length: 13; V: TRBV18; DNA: TGTGCCAGCTCCCTGGCGATGGCGGAGACCCAGTACTTC; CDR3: CASSLAMAETQYF
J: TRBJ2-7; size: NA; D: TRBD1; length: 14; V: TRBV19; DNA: TGTGCCAGTAGCGTTCGGCAACAGGGGTACGAGCAGTACTTC; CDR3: CASSVRQQGYEQYF
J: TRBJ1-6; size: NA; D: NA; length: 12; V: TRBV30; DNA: TGTGCCTGGGGCAGAAGTAATTCACCCCTCCACTTT; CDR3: CAWGRSNSPLHF
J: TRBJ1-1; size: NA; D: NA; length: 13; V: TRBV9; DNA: TGTGCCAGCAGCGTAGACACCAACACTGAAGCTTTCTTT; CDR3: CASSVDTNTEAFF
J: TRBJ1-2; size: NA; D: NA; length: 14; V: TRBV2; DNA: TGTGCCAGCAGTGTCGGCGGGGAGGGGTATGGCTACACCTTC; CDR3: CASSVGGEGYGYTF
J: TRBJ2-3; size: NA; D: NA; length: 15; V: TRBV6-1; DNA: TGTGCCAGCAGTGAGGGTTCGGGGGGCGTGAATACGCAGTATTTT; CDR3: CASSEGSGGVNTQYF
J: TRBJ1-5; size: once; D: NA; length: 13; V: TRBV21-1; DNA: TGTGCCAGCAGCTACAGGGGATGTCAGCCCCAGCATTTT; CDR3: CASSYRGCQPQHF
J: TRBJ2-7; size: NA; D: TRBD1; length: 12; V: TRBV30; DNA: TGTGTTGGGGGACAGTCCTCCTACGAGCAGTACTTC; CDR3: CVGGQSSYEQYF
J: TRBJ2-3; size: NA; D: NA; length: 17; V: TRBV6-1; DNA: TGTGCCAGCAGTGCAGCACGGGTAGGTGGGGCGGCAGATACGCAGTATTTT; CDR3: CASSAARVGGAADTQYF
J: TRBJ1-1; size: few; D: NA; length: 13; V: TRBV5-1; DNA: TGCGCCAGCAGCTCGGACAGTCCCACTGAAGCTTTCTTT; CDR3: CASSSDSPTEAFF
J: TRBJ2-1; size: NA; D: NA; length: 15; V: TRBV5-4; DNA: TGTGCCAGCAGATCACAGTCGAGGACCTACAATGAGCAGTTCTTC; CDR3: CASRSQSRTYNEQFF
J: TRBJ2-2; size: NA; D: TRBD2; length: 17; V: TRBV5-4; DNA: TGTGCCAGCAGCCCCGGGACTAGCGGGAGTGTGACCGGGGAGCTGTTTTTT; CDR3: CASSPGTSGSVTGELFF
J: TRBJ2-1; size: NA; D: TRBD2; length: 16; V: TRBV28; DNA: TGTGCCAGCATTCCTAGCGGGAGGCCCGACCTAGGTGAGCAGTTCTTC; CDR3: CASIPSGRPDLGEQFF
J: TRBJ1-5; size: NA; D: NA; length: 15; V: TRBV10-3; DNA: TGTGCCATCAGTGAGAATAACAGGGGCAATCAGCCCCAGCATTTT; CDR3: CAISENNRGNQPQHF
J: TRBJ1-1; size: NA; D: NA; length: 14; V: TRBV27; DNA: TGTGCCAGCAGTTTGTTGGGGGTATATACTGAAGCTTTCTTT; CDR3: CASSLLGVYTEAFF
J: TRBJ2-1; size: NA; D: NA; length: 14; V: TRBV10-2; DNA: TGCGCCAGCAAGGTGGCGGCTTCCTACAATGAGCAGTTCTTC; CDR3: CASKVAASYNEQFF
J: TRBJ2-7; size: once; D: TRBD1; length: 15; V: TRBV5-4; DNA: TGTGCCAGCAGCTTGGTGGGGGACAGGGCCTACGAGCAGTACTTC; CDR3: CASSLVGDRAYEQYF
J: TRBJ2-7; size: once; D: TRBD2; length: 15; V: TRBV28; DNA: TGTGCCAGCAGTTATATAGCGGGAGGGGCGAACGAGCAGTACTTC; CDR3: CASSYIAGGANEQYF
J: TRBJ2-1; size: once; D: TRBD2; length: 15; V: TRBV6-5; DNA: TGTGCCAGCAAGACCGGGACTAGCGGGAGAAGCGAGCAGTTCTTC; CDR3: CASKTGTSGRSEQFF
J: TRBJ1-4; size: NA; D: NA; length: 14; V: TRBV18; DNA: TGTGCCAGCTCAACGAAAGGGAGAAATGAAAAACTGTTTTTT; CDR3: CASSTKGRNEKLFF
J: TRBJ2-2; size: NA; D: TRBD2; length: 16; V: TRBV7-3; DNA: TGTGCCAGCAGCCCCCTCGAGCGGGAGGGCACCGGGGAGCTGTTTTTT; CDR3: CASSPLEREGTGELFF
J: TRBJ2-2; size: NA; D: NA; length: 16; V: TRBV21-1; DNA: TGTGCCAGCAGCAAAGTCCCCGGGCCCCCGGCCGGGGAGCTGTTTTTT; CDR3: CASSKVPGPPAGELFF
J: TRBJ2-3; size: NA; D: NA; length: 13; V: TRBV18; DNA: TGTGCCAGCTCACCAGGCAGCACAGATACGCAGTATTTT; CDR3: CASSPGSTDTQYF
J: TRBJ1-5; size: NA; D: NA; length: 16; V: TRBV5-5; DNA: TGTGCCAGCAGCGGAACCCTTAACTGGAGCAATCAGCCCCAGCATTTT; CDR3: CASSGTLNWSNQPQHF
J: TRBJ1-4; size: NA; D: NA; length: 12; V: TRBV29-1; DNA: TGCAGCGTCGAGGGGGGAGATGAAAAACTGTTTTTT; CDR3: CSVEGGDEKLFF
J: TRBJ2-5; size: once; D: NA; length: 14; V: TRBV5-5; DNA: TGTGCCAGCAGCTTAGGGGGAGTAGGGGAGACCCAGTACTTC; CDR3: CASSLGGVGETQYF
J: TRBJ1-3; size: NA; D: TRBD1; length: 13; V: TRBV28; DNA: TGTGCCAGCAGTCAGGGGGCGGGAAACACCATATATTTT; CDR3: CASSQGAGNTIYF
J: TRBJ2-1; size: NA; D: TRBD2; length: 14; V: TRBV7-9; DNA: TGTGCCAGCAGTTATAGCGGGGTCTACAATGAGCAGTTCTTC; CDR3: CASSYSGVYNEQFF